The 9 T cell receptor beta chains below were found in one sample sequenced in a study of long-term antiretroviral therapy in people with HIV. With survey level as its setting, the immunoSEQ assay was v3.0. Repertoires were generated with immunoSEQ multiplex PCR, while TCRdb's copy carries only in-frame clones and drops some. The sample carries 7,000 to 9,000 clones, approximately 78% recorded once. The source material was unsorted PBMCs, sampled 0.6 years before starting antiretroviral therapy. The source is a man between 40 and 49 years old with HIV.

As DNA, the CDR3 is TGTGCCAGCAGCCCCCGGGAGGGGCTAGGCTATGGCTACACCTTC. Its translation is CASSPREGLGYGYTF. This chain links TRBV7-9 with TRBJ1-2, with D perhaps TRBD1 (5 bases). V dropped 5 bases and J dropped 4 bases, with 17 bases sitting between them. This CDR3 region has 15 residues. Germline V gives CDR1 SEHNR, CDR2 FQNEAQ (reference sequence).

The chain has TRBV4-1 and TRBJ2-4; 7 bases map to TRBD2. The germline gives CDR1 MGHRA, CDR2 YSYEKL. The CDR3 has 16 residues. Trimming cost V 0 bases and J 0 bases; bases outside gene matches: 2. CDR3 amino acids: CASSQDGGGAKNIQYF. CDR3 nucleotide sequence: TGCGCCAGCAGCCAAGATGGGGGGGGAGCCAAAAACATTCAGTACTTC.

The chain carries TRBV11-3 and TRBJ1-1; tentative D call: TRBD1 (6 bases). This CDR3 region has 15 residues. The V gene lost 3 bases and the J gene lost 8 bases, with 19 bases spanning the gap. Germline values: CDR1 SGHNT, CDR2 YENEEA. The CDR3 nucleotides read TGTGCCAGCAGCTTCACTTATGAGGGCGACAGGGAAGCTTTCTTT. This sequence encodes CASSFTYEGDREAFF. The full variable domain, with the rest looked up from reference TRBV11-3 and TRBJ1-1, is EAGVVQSPRYKIIEKKQPVAFWCNPISGHNTLYWYLQNLGQGPELLIRYENEEAVDDSQLPKDRFSAERLKGVDSTLKIQPAELGDSAVYLCASSFTYEGDREAFFGQGTRLTVV.

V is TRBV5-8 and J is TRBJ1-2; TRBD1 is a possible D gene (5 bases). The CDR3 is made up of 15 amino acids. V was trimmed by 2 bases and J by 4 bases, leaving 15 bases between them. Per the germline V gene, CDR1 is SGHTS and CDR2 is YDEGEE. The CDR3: CASSLRDGSVYGYTF. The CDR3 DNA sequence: TGTGCCAGCAGCTTACGGGACGGATCCGTCTATGGCTACACCTTC.

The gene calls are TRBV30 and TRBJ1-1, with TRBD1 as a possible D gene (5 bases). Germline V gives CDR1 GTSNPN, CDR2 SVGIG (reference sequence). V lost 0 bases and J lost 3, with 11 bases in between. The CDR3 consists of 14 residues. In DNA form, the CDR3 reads TGTGCCTGGAGTGTAGGGGTCCGGGACACTGAAGCTTTCTTT. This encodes CAWSVGVRDTEAFF.

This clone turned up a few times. The CDR3 DNA follows: TGTGCCAGCCGTACAGGTGATTACGAGCAGTACTTC. Translating it yields CASRTGDYEQYF. This chain connects TRBV28 to TRBJ2-7; possible D gene TRBD1, 5 bases. The germline V gene has CDR1 MDHEN and CDR2 SYDVKM. The CDR3 spans 12 residues. V dropped 8 bases and J dropped 4 bases, with 12 bases sitting between them.

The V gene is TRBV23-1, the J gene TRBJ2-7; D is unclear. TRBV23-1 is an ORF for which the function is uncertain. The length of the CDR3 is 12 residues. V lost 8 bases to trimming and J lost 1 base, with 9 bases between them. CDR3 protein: CASPEVSYEQYF. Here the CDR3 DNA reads TGCGCCAGCCCCGAGGTGTCCTACGAGCAGTACTTC.

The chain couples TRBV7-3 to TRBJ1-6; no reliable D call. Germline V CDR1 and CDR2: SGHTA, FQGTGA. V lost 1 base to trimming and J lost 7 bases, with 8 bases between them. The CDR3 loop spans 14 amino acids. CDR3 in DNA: TGTGCCAGCAGCTTAAATACAGTCAATTCACCCCTCCACTTT. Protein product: CASSLNTVNSPLHF.

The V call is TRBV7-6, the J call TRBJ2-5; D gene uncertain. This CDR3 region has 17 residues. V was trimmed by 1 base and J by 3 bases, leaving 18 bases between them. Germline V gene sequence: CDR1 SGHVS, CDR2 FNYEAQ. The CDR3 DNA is TGTGCCAGCAGCTTAGGTTTGACTCAGGCCCCTAAAGAGACCCAGTACTTC. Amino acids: CASSLGLTQAPKETQYF.